Listed here is a single TCR beta chain. This clone counts as hyperexpanded (1% or more). No per-base quality is available; no much larger clone lies one base away. The data belong to a study of blood T cell repertoires in acute mononucleosis (dated by TCRdb to the early 2020s). Notes on the research overall: To capture the memory response, convalescent samples were obtained between 5 and 8 months after the acute presentation. Mean blood EBV load was approximately 3.6 log10 genome copies per million B cells during acute infection and around 2.5 at convalescence.

Results and caveats for the whole study, not just this receptor: With only a few donors in the cohort, group averages were based on very few individuals. In TCR repertoire selection for BRLF1 (YVL-BR), TCRalpha CDR3 motifs took on a dominant role, whereas TCRbeta played only a minimal one. Persistence into convalescence was observed for only roughly 10% of unique acute clonotypes, yet most of the response was made up by these persisting clonotypes, and the remaining acute clonotypes were seemingly replaced by new diverse de novo clonotypes. Low acute-to-convalescent clonotype overlap might partly reflect sampling error, because only a fraction of each donor's blood was analyzed.

Total RNA from at least 9,500 sorted tetramer+ CD8 T cells was reverse transcribed into cDNA for TCR profiling. CDR3 regions were amplified by PCR with primers annealing to V and J regions, adding unique molecular identifiers to track templates. Profiling of the TCRalpha and TCRbeta chains was done on the immunoSEQ platform, including the sequencing and error-correction standards of that platform. Under the source paper's analysis protocol: Clonal copy numbers were corrected for sequencing and PCR errors, and CDR3s were defined per IMGT conventions. Analysis was limited to productive rearrangements and used immunoSEQ Analyzer versions 2.0 and 3.0, and gene-pairing frequencies were further processed in Microsoft Excel. Circos plots were used to visualize V-J pairings, and MEME together with a custom motifSearch program was used to find CDR3 motifs. The OLGA algorithm was used to calculate the probability of generation of TCR sequences. Clonotypes seen at both visits were called persistent; those seen only acutely were nonpersistent; those seen only at convalescence were de novo. An amino acid clonotype used by more than one donor was defined as a public TCR. What TCRdb holds here is the immuneACCESS table cut down to in-frame rearrangements. Part of the clones is not present; checked against another copy, under half of the missing clones reflect an unresolved V gene, and the others are unexplained. V, J and clone size derive from that table, while D and trimming were established from the DNA sequence. This sample comprises about 1,800 clones, 20% to 25% of them detected only once. Of the sample, 25% to 30% falls within the top ten clones.

What the time point label conveys for this sample: convalescence about 6 months (5-8 months) after acute presentation (visit 7). Over primary infection, the study followed CD8 T cell responses to two immunodominant EBV epitopes: BRLF1 109 (YVL-BR) and BMLF1 280 (GLC-BM). Primary EBV infection was indicated by a positive serum heterophile antibody test and EBV viral capsid antigen-specific IgM. Total CD8 T cells were first enriched from PBMCs by magnetic positive selection (MACS). A FACSAria III was used to sort live CD3+ CD8+ tetramer+ cells to a purity above 85%. Cells were sorted with a PE-conjugated tetramer loaded with the BRLF1 109-117 peptide. After tetramer sorting, TCR repertoires of EBV epitope-specific CD8 T cells were deep-sequenced directly ex vivo at acute infection and at convalescence. Three people aged roughly 18 to 30 with clinical acute infectious mononucleosis and laboratory evidence of primary EBV infection were used as donors. Heparinized peripheral blood was drawn at clinical presentation with mononucleosis symptoms and again about 6 months later. Ficoll-Paque density gradient centrifugation was used to isolate PBMCs.

This clonotype was obtained from a woman aged 18-29 years with infectious mononucleosis caused by EBV. This sample comprised EBV YVL epitope tetramer+ CD8+ T cells sorted from PBMCs, obtained during convalescence from infectious mononucleosis. The meaning of the sample's cell subset or site label: CD8 T cells binding a tetramer with EBV BRLF1 109-117 peptide (YVL-BR).

CDR3 region: CASSTTDSDTQYF. In nucleotide form, the sequence is TGTGCCAGCAGTACTACGGACTCAGATACGCAGTATTTT. This chain joins TRBV28 to TRBJ2-3; matching of 5 bases hints at TRBD2 as the D gene. CDR3 length: 13 amino acids, cysteine to phenylalanine. Only the CDR3 region is kept as DNA, spanning 39 bases read in frame from base 1. CDR1 and CDR2 are drawn from the germline V gene: MDHEN, SYDVKM. The V and J ends are trimmed by 5 bases and 4 bases, leaving 10 bases between them.